The TCR beta chain under discussion was sequenced for a study of T-cell memory formation after mild COVID-19. Study-wide background: Most TCR clusters belonged to a single donor. Study findings and constraints: The study found contracting CD4+ clones mainly in CM and EM and contracting CD8+ clones in EMRA. Within pre-infection memory, some responding clones were found, suggesting cross-reactive memory joined.

There are many counts of this clonotype. Its antigen remains unidentified. TCRalpha and TCRbeta libraries used 5'RACE with constant-segment primers and UMIs. TCRdb reanalysed the 5' RACE reads using MiXCR and keeps one entry per CDR3 protein. The top ten hold 7.5% to 9.5% of the sample, which has fewer than 550,000 distinct CDR3 sequences, around 19% seen once. This CDR3 is built from 14 residues. Germline V CDR1 and CDR2: KGHDR, SFDVKD. The germline V and J ends were trimmed by 2 bases and 4 bases, with 11 bases remaining between them. The chain recombines TRBV24-1 with TRBJ2-7; D unclear. The sequence derives from an adult woman who had mild COVID-19 (a few samples of this study predate the infection). Cell type and time point are not known. The sample was PBMCs or a T cell subset sorted from them (not recorded which). DNA for the CDR3: TGTGCCACCAGTGATTCGACCGGACCGTACGAGCAGTACTTC. Protein product: CATSDSTGPYEQYF.